These 13 T cell receptor beta chains were all obtained from the same sample, sequenced in a study of blood T cell repertoires in COVID-19. The data were produced by immunoSEQ multiplex PCR, yet TCRdb's version contains in-frame clones alone and is incomplete. The sample consists of around 360,000 clones, 80% to 90% of them appearing once. Sequencing was performed on peripheral blood. These TCRs come from a woman under 40 with COVID-19, enrolled during active disease.

This rearrangement joins TRBV5-1 to TRBJ1-3; D is unclear. The germline CDR1 and CDR2 sequences are SGHRS and YFSETQ. The V end was cut by 0 bases, the J end by 0 bases, with 4 bases between. The CDR3 spans 14 residues. For the CDR3, the DNA is TGCGCCAGCAGCTTGGACAACTCTGGAAACACCATATATTTT. Translating gives CASSLDNSGNTIYF.

The chain couples TRBV7-9 to TRBJ1-4, with TRBD1 as a possible D gene (6 bases). This CDR3 comprises 12 residues. V was cut by 6 bases and J by 4 bases, with 6 bases left in between. Germline V gives CDR1 SEHNR, CDR2 FQNEAQ (reference sequence). The CDR3 DNA is TGTGCCAGCAGAGGGGGTAATGAAAAACTGTTTTTT. This encodes CASRGGNEKLFF.

The chain couples TRBV2 to TRBJ2-1, with D possibly being TRBD2 (5 bases). From germline, CDR1 is SNHLY and CDR2 FYNNEI. The ends were cut back, 0 bases at V and 3 bases at J, with 9 bases in the middle. The CDR3 loop spans 15 amino acids. CDR3 protein: CASSEARVYYNEQFF. CDR3 nucleotides: TGTGCCAGCAGTGAAGCGCGGGTTTACTACAATGAGCAGTTCTTC.

This clone showed up just a few times. V usage is TRBV5-4 and J usage is TRBJ1-2, with 11 bases fitting TRBD1. Germline V gene lookup returns CDR1 SGHNT and CDR2 YYREEE (reference sequence). The CDR3 has 16 amino acids. The trim removed 3 bases at V and 7 bases at J, leaving 11 bases unmatched. The CDR3 here is CASSSPGQGEEVGYTF. DNA for the CDR3: TGTGCCAGCAGCTCCCCGGGACAGGGGGAAGAGGTTGGCTACACCTTC.

The chain uses TRBV6-5 and TRBJ2-4, with 7 bases fitting TRBD1. Unmatched junction bases numbered 4, after V lost 6 bases and J lost 5 bases. Germline V gene lookup returns CDR1 MNHEY and CDR2 SVGAGI. The CDR3 covers 13 residues. The CDR3 sequence: CASSRGQENIQYF. CDR3 nucleotides: TGTGCCAGCAGCCGTGGACAGGAAAACATTCAGTACTTC.

The V and J genes are TRBV30 and TRBJ1-1, with 9 bases aligning to TRBD1. The germline V gene encodes CDR1 GTSNPN and CDR2 SVGIG (reference sequence). Trimming cost V 2 bases and J 12 bases; bases outside gene matches: 10. The CDR3 is made up of 13 amino acids. The CDR3 nucleotides are TGTGCCTGGAGTCCCGACAGGGGGATAGGGACTTTCTTT. Translated: CAWSPDRGIGTFF.

CDR3 protein: CASSHRTGEYEQYF. The CDR3 DNA follows: TGTGCCAGCAGCCACCGGACAGGGGAGTACGAGCAGTACTTC. V usage is TRBV6-6 and J usage is TRBJ2-7; TRBD1 aligns across 9 bases. This CDR3 is 14 amino acids long. Germline V CDR1 and CDR2: MNHNY, SVGAGI (reference sequence). After removal of 6 bases from V and 4 bases from J, the junction contained 7 bases not matched to a gene.

The chain combines TRBV4-1 with TRBJ2-1; no definite D call. This CDR3 spans 16 amino acids. Germline V lookup: CDR1 MGHRA, CDR2 YSYEKL. V was shortened by 2 bases and J by 2 bases, with 13 bases between the two germline ends. CDR3 sequence (DNA): TGCGCCAGCAGCCAAAATAAGGCGACTCCCTACAATGAGCAGTTCTTC. It encodes CASSQNKATPYNEQFF.

J is TRBJ2-2 and V is TRBV23-1; 8 bases fit TRBD1. TRBV23-1 is sorted into the ORF group, with uncertain function. The length of the CDR3 is 19 residues. V shed 2 bases, J shed 0 bases, and the junction held 11 bases outside the gene matches. The CDR3 coding sequence is TGCGCCAGCAGTCAAACTCCGACAGGGGAAAACTCGAACACCGGGGAGCTGTTTTTT. Its protein is CASSQTPTGENSNTGELFF.

This clone was counted only a few times. This chain connects TRBV7-8 to TRBJ2-1; possibly TRBD2 for D (6 bases). There are 15 residues in the CDR3. CDR1 is SGHVS, CDR2 FQNEAQ, per germline. V was pared by 1 base and J by 5 bases, with 12 bases between. Here the CDR3 reads CASSLGVGGNNEQFF. In nucleotides, the CDR3 is TGTGCCAGCAGCTTAGGTGTTGGCGGGAACAATGAGCAGTTCTTC. Combining the CDR3 with reference TRBV7-8 and TRBJ2-1 gives the whole variable domain GAGVSQSPRYKVAKRGQDVALRCDPISGHVSLFWYQQALGQGPEFLTYFQNEAQLDKSGLPSDRFFAERPEGSVSTLKIQRTQQEDSAVYLCASSLGVGGNNEQFFGPGTRLTVL.

Remarks on this clone: In the same sample, other DNA sequences code for this CDR3. The rearrangement uses TRBV6-5 and TRBJ2-7; 8 nucleotides match TRBD1. V lost 4 bases to trimming and J lost 3 bases; unmatched junction nucleotides: 2. The CDR3 extends over 13 amino acids. The germline V gene encodes CDR1 MNHEY and CDR2 SVGAGI. The CDR3 here is CASSSGQGYEQYF. In DNA, the CDR3 is TGTGCCAGCAGTTCAGGACAGGGCTACGAGCAGTACTTC.

This rearrangement joins TRBV5-6 to TRBJ2-7; no clear D. The CDR3 has 14 amino acids. Germline V gene lookup returns CDR1 SGHDT and CDR2 YYEEEE. V was pared by 1 base and J by 4 bases, with 12 bases between. CDR3 DNA sequence: TGTGCCAGCAGCTTGATAGGAGTGCAGTACGAGCAGTACTTC. This encodes CASSLIGVQYEQYF.

The V gene is TRBV2, the J gene TRBJ2-5, with 8 bases identical to TRBD1. The junction had 6 bases not matched to a gene; V was cut back by 5 bases and J by 4 bases. In germline, CDR1 is SNHLY, CDR2 FYNNEI. The CDR3 contains 14 residues. In DNA, the CDR3 is TGTGCCAGCAGTCGACAGGGGCAGGGAGAGACCCAGTACTTC. Translation: CASSRQGQGETQYF.